What follows is one T cell receptor beta chain and its context. Antigen specificity is unknown. This specimen comes from a study of T cell responses to AZD1222 COVID-19 vaccine. Trimming left V 5 bases short and J 1 base short, with 12 bases between. From germline, CDR1 is SGHTA and CDR2 FQGNSA. CDR3 length equals 15 residues. Method: immunoSEQ multiplex PCR; TCRdb's copy keeps in-frame clones and lacks some. Of under 35,000 clones in the sample, approximately 84% were seen once. Whole-study results and caveats: Spike-wide vaccine-associated CD4 TCRs dominated at 160-218 and 743-854.

This clonotype was obtained from an adult who received the AZD1222 COVID-19 vaccine. Sequenced material: peripheral blood, taken 28 days after the second AZD1222 dose. The rearrangement links TRBV7-2 to TRBJ1-5, with a tentative D call TRBD1 (5 bases). As DNA, the CDR3 is TGTGCCAGCAGCAATCAGGGCGGCAGCAATCAGCCCCAGCATTTT. As protein: CASSNQGGSNQPQHF.